The next 5 T cell receptor beta chains were all read from a single sample in a study of T cells in Graves' hyperthyroidism and ophthalmopathy. RNA transcripts were the template for amplifying TCR beta CDR3 regions. The TCR CDR3 first-round RT-PCR relied on the HTBI primer set. TCRdb reanalysed the multiplex PCR reads using MiXCR and keeps one entry per CDR3 protein. Of nearly 750,000 distinct CDR3 sequences listed, 30% to 40% are singletons. Sequenced material: blood. Source of these receptors: a middle-aged woman with Graves' hyperthyroidism.

The chain is built from TRBV29-1 and TRBJ1-1; TRBD1 matches at 7 bases. In germline, CDR1 is SQVTM, CDR2 ANQGSEA. The CDR3 sequence is 14 residues long. V lost 7 bases to trimming and J lost 0 bases; unmatched junction nucleotides: 8. The CDR3 DNA is TGCAGCGCCGAGACGGGACAGATGAACACTGAAGCTTTCTTT. Translated, it gives CSAETGQMNTEAFF.

This clonotype occurred many times. This chain joins TRBV19 and TRBJ1-1, with D perhaps matching TRBD1 (6 bases). Germline V gene data show CDR1 as LNHDA and CDR2 as SQIVND (reference sequence). CDR3 length equals 15 residues. Trimming left V 5 bases short and J 5 bases short, with 18 bases between. The CDR3 region has the DNA TGTGCCAGTAGTGGGAACAGGGAATATAGGACTGAAGCTTTCTTT. This encodes CASSGNREYRTEAFF.

The rearrangement uses TRBV6-1 and TRBJ2-2; 12 bases are shared with TRBD2. The trim removed 6 bases at V and 2 bases at J, leaving 7 bases unmatched. CDR3 size: 17 residues. The germline CDR1 and CDR2 sequences are MNHNS and SASEGT. The CDR3: CASRLRTSGTNTGELFF. The CDR3, as DNA: TGTGCCAGCAGACTAAGGACTAGCGGGACTAACACCGGGGAGCTGTTTTTT.

About this clonotype itself: A read error is possible here, since a much larger clone lies one base away. V usage is TRBV7-9 and J usage is TRBJ1-2; D is perhaps TRBD1 (5 bases). Germline V gene sequence: CDR1 SEHNR, CDR2 FQNEAQ (reference sequence). The CDR3 length is 17 residues. The CDR3 DNA sequence: TGTGCCAGCAGCGATAGGGGACTATCGACAGTTAGCTATGGCTGCACCTTC. This sequence encodes CASSDRGLSTVSYGCTF. The variable domain in full, with the rest retrieved from reference TRBV7-9 and TRBJ1-2, is DTGVSQNPRHKITKRGQNVTFRCDPISEHNRLYWYRQTLGQGPEFLTYFQNEAQLEKSRLLSDRFSAERPKGSFSTLEIQRTEQGDSAMYLCASSDRGLSTVSYGCTFGSGTRLTVV.

This clonotype was counted ten times or more. The V call is TRBV29-1, the J call TRBJ1-2, with D possibly matching TRBD1 (6 bases). Germline CDR1 reads SQVTM; CDR2 reads ANQGSEA. The CDR3 sequence is 13 residues long. The ends were cut back, 8 bases at V and 8 bases at J, with 21 bases in the middle. CDR3 bases: TGCAGCATCGACGGGGGCGTTTATTCCGGCTACACCTTC. Encoded protein: CSIDGGVYSGYTF.